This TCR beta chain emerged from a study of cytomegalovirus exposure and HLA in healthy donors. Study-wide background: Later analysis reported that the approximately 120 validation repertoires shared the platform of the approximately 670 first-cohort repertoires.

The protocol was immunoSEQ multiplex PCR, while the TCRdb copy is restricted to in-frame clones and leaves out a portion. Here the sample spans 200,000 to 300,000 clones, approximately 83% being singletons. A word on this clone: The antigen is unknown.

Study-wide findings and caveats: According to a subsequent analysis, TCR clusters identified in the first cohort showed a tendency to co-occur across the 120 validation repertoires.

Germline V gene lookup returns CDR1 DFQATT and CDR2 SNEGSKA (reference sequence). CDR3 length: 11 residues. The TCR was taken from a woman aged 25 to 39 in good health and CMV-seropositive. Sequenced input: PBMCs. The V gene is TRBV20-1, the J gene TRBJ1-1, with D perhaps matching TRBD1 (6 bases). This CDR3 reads CRGGQNTEAFF. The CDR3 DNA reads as TGCAGGGGGGGGCAGAACACTGAAGCTTTCTTT.